The 25 T cell receptor beta chains listed next were all sequenced from one sample in a study of Graves' ophthalmopathy and Graves' hyperthyroidism. The authors amplified TCR beta CDR3 regions from RNA transcripts. Following a first-round RT-PCR that used HTBI primers, a second-round multiplex PCR was carried out. TCRdb re-called the multiplex PCR reads with MiXCR, one entry per CDR3 protein. The sample includes some 750,000 distinct CDR3 sequences, 35% to 50% seen only once; the top ten take 40% to 55%. Sequenced: peripheral blood. These receptors all come from an adult man with Graves' ophthalmopathy.

As to this clonotype: A much larger clone lies a single base off, so this may be a read error. The V and J genes are TRBV14 and TRBJ2-7; weak D call: TRBD1 (5 bases). Germline-derived CDR1 and CDR2 are SGHDN and FVKESK. The CDR3 has 14 residues. CDR3 in DNA: TGTGCCAGCAGCCTGTTGACAGAGAGGAGCGAGCAGCACTTC. It codes for CASSLLTERSEQHF. Drawing the rest from reference TRBV14 and TRBJ2-7, the complete variable domain is EAGVTQFPSHSVIEKGQTVTLRCDPISGHDNLYWYRRVMGKEIKFLLHFVKESKQDESGMPNNRFLAERTGGTYSTLKVQPAELEDSGVYFCASSLLTERSEQHFGPGTRLTVT.

The J gene is TRBJ1-3, the V gene TRBV7-9; the D is unclear. CDR1 is SEHNR, CDR2 FQNEAQ, per germline (reference sequence). This CDR3 region has 14 residues. Deletions cut 6 bases from V and 0 bases from J, with 9 bases between. The CDR3 loop reads CASRTSSSGNTIYF. CDR3 bases: TGTGCCAGCAGAACATCAAGCTCTGGAAACACCATATATTTT.

This chain uses TRBV11-2 with TRBJ2-3; 8 nucleotides agree with TRBD2. Germline-derived CDR1 and CDR2 are SGHAT and FQNNGV. Trimming at V came to 2 bases and at J to 5 bases, leaving 9 bases not matched to a gene. This CDR3 has 16 residues. For the CDR3, the DNA is TGTGCCAGCAGCTTATTCGTAGCGGGGTCCTTAGATACGCAGTATTTT. This encodes CASSLFVAGSLDTQYF.

This clonotype has only a few counts. J is TRBJ2-3 and V is TRBV5-4, with a possible D match to TRBD1 (6 bases). V shed 0 bases and J shed 3 bases, with 11 bases lying between them. CDR1 and CDR2 from the germline V gene are SGHNT and YYREEE (reference sequence). The CDR3 totals 15 residues. CDR3 bases: TGTGCCAGCAGCTTGGGCAGGGGAGCAACAGATACGCAGTATTTT. Encoded protein: CASSLGRGATDTQYF. Full variable domain (outside the CDR3, taken from reference TRBV5-4 and TRBJ2-3): ETGVTQSPTHLIKTRGQQVTLRCSSQSGHNTVSWYQQALGQGPQFIFQYYREEENGRGNFPPRFSGLQFPNYSSELNVNALELDDSALYLCASSLGRGATDTQYFGPGTRLTVL.

Worth noting for this clonotype: Since no conserved phenylalanine or tryptophan closes the CDR3, a read error is the likely cause. The DNA is omitted, as the CDR3 cannot be located on it reliably, and the CDR3 follows TCRdb's listing. The chain has TRBV29-1 and TRBJ2-2. The CDR3 is made up of 15 amino acids, end residues included. Germline CDR1 SQVTM, CDR2 ANQGSEA. CDR3 sequence reads: CSVEGQEVNTGELVL.

This clonotype showed up many times. This chain joins TRBV10-3 and TRBJ2-7; 9 bases agree with TRBD1. Germline V CDR1 and CDR2: ENHRY, SYGVKD. Germline trimming cut 10 bases from V and 5 bases from J; bases unmatched to any gene: 12. The CDR3 extends over 14 amino acids. CDR3 DNA: TGTGCCACCAGGGAGGGACAGGGAAACGACGAGCAGTACTTC. It encodes CATREGQGNDEQYF.

The chain employs TRBV9 and TRBJ1-6; D is possibly TRBD1 (5 bases). The ends were cut back, 0 bases at V and 7 bases at J, with 14 bases in the middle. CDR1 and CDR2 from the germline V gene are SGDLS and YYNGEE. The CDR3 has 16 residues. Here the CDR3 DNA reads TGTGCCAGCAGCGTAGGAGAGGGGCTCGGGAATTCACCCCTCCACTTT. It translates to CASSVGEGLGNSPLHF.

As regards this clonotype: Sequence at one end of the junction differs from germline and may be a read error. The chain has TRBV7-9 and TRBJ1-2, with 7 nucleotides matching TRBD1. This CDR3 is 15 amino acids long. CDR1 and CDR2 (germline): SEHNR, FQNEAQ (reference sequence). CDR3 bases: TGTGCCAGCAGCCGAAATGACAGGGACAACTCTGGCTACACCTTC. It codes for CASSRNDRDNSGYTF.

Regarding this clonotype: A single base separates this from a much larger clone, so it may be a read error. J is TRBJ2-5 and V is TRBV7-9; D not certain. The germline V gene has CDR1 SEHNR and CDR2 FQNEAQ (reference sequence). CDR3 length equals 13 residues. The CDR3 DNA sequence: TGTGCCAGCAGCGCTACTGTCCAAGAGGCCCAGTACTTC. Protein product: CASSATVQEAQYF.

This CDR3 reads CASSYLAGGPYEQYF. The CDR3 DNA is TGTGCCAGCAGCTATTTAGCGGGGGGGCCCTACGAGCAGTACTTC. The chain couples TRBV7-9 to TRBJ2-7, with 11 bases aligning to TRBD2. V shed 4 bases and J 2 bases; nucleotides not matched to a gene: 4. Germline-derived CDR1 and CDR2 are SEHNR and FQNEAQ (reference sequence). The CDR3 length is 15 residues.

V usage is TRBV5-5 and J usage is TRBJ2-5; D uncertain. This CDR3 is built from 15 residues. V lost 3 bases to trimming and J lost 4 bases, with 16 bases between them. Germline V gives CDR1 SGHKS, CDR2 YYEKEE (reference sequence). CDR3 sequence: CASSSMKDLGETQYF. The CDR3 DNA follows: TGTGCCAGCAGCTCAATGAAGGACCTCGGAGAGACCCAGTACTTC.

This clonotype was seen ten or more times. This chain links TRBV9 with TRBJ1-6; D is possibly TRBD1 (5 bases). The CDR3 length is 15 residues. The V and J ends lost 4 bases and 8 bases respectively, with 16 bases between them. Germline V gene data show CDR1 as SGDLS and CDR2 as YYNGEE. The DNA for the CDR3 is TGTGCCAGCAGCTTGGAGGCAGTAGGGGATTCACCCCTCCACTTT. It specifies CASSLEAVGDSPLHF. Full variable domain (rest looked up from reference TRBV9 and TRBJ1-6): DSGVTQTPKHLITATGQRVTLRCSPRSGDLSVYWYQQSLDQGLQFLIQYYNGEERAKGNILERFSAQQFPDLHSELNLSSLELGDSALYFCASSLEAVGDSPLHFGNGTRLTVT.

The chain has TRBV19 and TRBJ1-2, with TRBD1 matching 7 bases. The V and J ends lost 4 bases and 8 bases, in that order; junction bases with no gene match: 16. The CDR3 length is 16 residues. Germline loops: CDR1 LNHDA, CDR2 SQIVND (reference sequence). The chain's CDR3 is CASSTPGQPSSGGYTF. Written as DNA, the CDR3 is TGTGCCAGTAGTACCCCGGGACAGCCCTCCTCGGGAGGCTACACCTTC. The full variable domain, completed using reference TRBV19 and TRBJ1-2, is DGGITQSPKYLFRKEGQNVTLSCEQNLNHDAMYWYRQDPGQGLRLIYYSQIVNDFQKGDIAEGYSVSREKKESFPLTVTSAQKNPTAFYLCASSTPGQPSSGGYTFGSGTRLTVV.

The chain has TRBV29-1 and TRBJ1-5, with D unresolved. The CDR3 extends over 12 amino acids. Germline values: CDR1 SQVTM, CDR2 ANQGSEA. With 6 bases removed from V and 1 base from J, the gap between germline ends came to 7 bases. The CDR3 loop reads CSVTGSNQPQHF. The CDR3 region has the DNA TGCAGCGTGACGGGGAGCAATCAGCCCCAGCATTTT.

The chain employs TRBV5-1 and TRBJ2-2, with unresolved D. The germline V and J ends were trimmed by 6 bases and 8 bases, with 8 bases remaining between them. Germline CDR1 SGHRS, CDR2 YFSETQ. This CDR3 contains 11 residues. The CDR3 DNA reads as TGCGCCAGCACAATATCTGGGGAGCTGTTTTTT. Its translation: CASTISGELFF.

V usage is TRBV2 and J usage is TRBJ2-2; 9 nucleotides match TRBD2. CDR1 and CDR2 (germline): SNHLY, FYNNEI. This CDR3 contains 16 residues. V lost 4 bases to trimming and J lost 7 bases; unmatched junction nucleotides: 10. CDR3 sequence: CASSARVAGEGGELFF. The CDR3 DNA is TGTGCCAGCAGTGCTAGGGTAGCGGGAGAAGGCGGGGAGCTGTTTTTT.

Many counts were recorded for this clonotype. The chain couples TRBV19 to TRBJ2-6; D remains unclear. The CDR3 sequence is 15 residues long. V gave up 6 bases and J gave up 0 bases, with 9 bases separating them. In germline, CDR1 is LNHDA, CDR2 SQIVND (reference sequence). CDR3 loop: CASSPRDSGANVLTF. The CDR3 bases are TGTGCCAGTAGCCCCAGAGACTCTGGGGCCAACGTCCTGACTTTC.

In regard to this clonotype: A read error may be the cause here, since a much bigger clone is one base away. Here the CDR3 DNA reads TGTGGCAGCAGTCCAGACACGACGCCTACCGGGGAGCTGTTTTTT. Amino acid sequence: CGSSPDTTPTGELFF. The chain combines TRBV2 with TRBJ2-2; D remains ambiguous. Germline CDR1 reads SNHLY; CDR2 reads FYNNEI. The CDR3 covers 15 residues. Supplemented by reference TRBV2 and TRBJ2-2, the full variable domain reads EPEVTQTPSHQVTQMGQEVILRCVPISNHLYFYWYRQILGQKVEFLVSFYNNEISEKSEIFDDQFSVERPDGSNFTLKIRSTKLEDSAMYFCGSSPDTTPTGELFFGEGSRLTVL.

J is TRBJ1-1 and V is TRBV19; TRBD1 might be the D (5 bases). Germline V gene data show CDR1 as LNHDA and CDR2 as SQIVND (reference sequence). Trimming left V 6 bases short and J 1 base short, with 9 bases between. The CDR3 totals 13 residues. The CDR3 loop reads CASRQAENTEAFF. The CDR3 DNA reads TGTGCCAGTAGACAGGCAGAGAACACTGAAGCTTTCTTT.

This clonotype was counted once. The rearrangement joins TRBV20-1 to TRBJ2-5; 10 nucleotides align to TRBD1. Per the germline V gene, CDR1 is DFQATT and CDR2 is SNEGSKA (reference sequence). The CDR3 runs 17 residues. V lost 7 bases and J lost 7; bases outside the gene matches: 21. The chain's CDR3 is CSVSDRGLTPMFMTQYF. CDR3 coding DNA: TGCAGTGTTTCCGACAGGGGGCTTACCCCTATGTTCATGACCCAGTACTTC.

As concerns this clonotype: This could be a read error, since a much larger clone is one nucleotide away. The chain links TRBV11-1 to TRBJ1-3; TRBD1 might be the D (5 bases). The CDR3 loop spans 17 amino acids. Germline V gene sequence: CDR1 SGHAT, CDR2 FQDESV (reference sequence). Trimming removed 1 base at V and 4 bases at J, with 17 bases between. CDR3 region: CASSLGPGRFFGNTIYF. CDR3 sequence (DNA): TGTGCCAGCAGCTTAGGGCCAGGGCGGTTTTTCGGAAACACCATATATTTT.

On this clonotype: Since a much larger clone is just one base distant, this may be a read error. The genes are TRBV24-1 and TRBJ1-5; no firm D call. The V gene's germline CDR1 is KGHDR and CDR2 SFDVKD. There are 12 residues in the CDR3. The CDR3 nucleotides read TGTGCCATCAGTGGCCGCAATCAGCCCCAGCATTTT. It specifies CAISGRNQPQHF.

This clonotype has at least ten counts. This chain connects TRBV19 to TRBJ2-7; 8 positions match TRBD1. The CDR3 has 14 amino acids. Per germline, CDR1 LNHDA and CDR2 SQIVND (reference sequence). V gave up 3 bases and J gave up 4 bases; unmatched junction bases: 5. This CDR3 is CASSMGTGGYEQYF. CDR3 sequence (DNA): TGTGCCAGTAGTATGGGGACAGGAGGGTACGAGCAGTACTTC. The full variable domain, with the rest looked up from reference TRBV19 and TRBJ2-7, is DGGITQSPKYLFRKEGQNVTLSCEQNLNHDAMYWYRQDPGQGLRLIYYSQIVNDFQKGDIAEGYSVSREKKESFPLTVTSAQKNPTAFYLCASSMGTGGYEQYFGPGTRLTVT.

Regarding this clonotype: Germline and junction disagree at one end, which may indicate a read error. The chain joins TRBV24-1 to TRBJ1-5; 9 bases agree with TRBD1. CDR1 and CDR2 from the germline V gene are KGHDR and SFDVKD. The CDR3 consists of 15 residues. CDR3 bases: TGTGCCAGCAGTTCGGGACAGGGTTTCAATCAGCCCCAGCATTTT. Translating gives CASSSGQGFNQPQHF.

This clonotype was found many times. This chain connects TRBV29-1 to TRBJ2-7, with 7 positions matching TRBD1. Germline V lookup: CDR1 SQVTM, CDR2 ANQGSEA. V trimming: 4 bases; J trimming: 4 bases; junction bases outside the gene matches: 4. There are 12 residues in the CDR3. The CDR3 nucleotides read TGCAGCGTTGTCGCAGGGGGATACGAGCAGTACTTC. It encodes CSVVAGGYEQYF.